This is a list of T cell receptor beta chains from one sample in a study of cytomegalovirus exposure and HLA in healthy donors. Sequenced by immunoSEQ multiplex PCR; TCRdb stores in-frame clones only, minus some. This table has 150,000 or so clones, 75% to 90% appearing once. The sequenced sample consisted of PBMCs. The origin of the receptors is a man aged 18 to 29 in good health and CMV-seropositive. Both conserved end residues are part of each CDR3.

V gene	J gene	CDR3 protein
TRBV18	TRBJ1-4	CASYEGATNEKLFF
TRBV9	TRBJ2-5	CASSAQGGETQYF
TRBV29-1	TRBJ2-2	CSVAQGIGELFF
TRBV9	TRBJ2-5	CASSVGLSQETQYF
TRBV19	TRBJ1-6	CASSEARRVYNSPLHF
TRBV4-2	TRBJ2-1	CASSQAPGLAGGEQFF
TRBV7-6	TRBJ2-1	CASRTGTTSNEQFF
TRBV19	TRBJ2-5	CATRAGGWETQYF
TRBV5-6	TRBJ1-6	CASSLYQKTSPLHF
TRBV30	TRBJ2-5	CAWSTMGRETQYF
TRBV5-1	TRBJ1-4	CASSFKPSSVSTNEKLFF
TRBV6-5	TRBJ1-5	CASGTANSNQPQHF
TRBV19	TRBJ1-2	CASSIETGRINYGYTF
TRBV27	TRBJ2-3	CASSPTGAGGTDTQYF